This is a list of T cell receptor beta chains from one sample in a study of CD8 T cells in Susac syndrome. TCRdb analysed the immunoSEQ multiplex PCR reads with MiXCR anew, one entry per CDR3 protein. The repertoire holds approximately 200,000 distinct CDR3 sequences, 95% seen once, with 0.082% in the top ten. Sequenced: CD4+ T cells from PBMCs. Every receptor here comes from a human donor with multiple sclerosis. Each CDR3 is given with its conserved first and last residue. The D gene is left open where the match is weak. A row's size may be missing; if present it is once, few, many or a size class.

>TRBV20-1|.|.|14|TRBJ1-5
TGCAGTGCGGGGGGGACGGCTAACAATCAGCCCCAGCATTTT
CSAGGTANNQPQHF
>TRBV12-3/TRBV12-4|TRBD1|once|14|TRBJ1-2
TGTGCCAGCAGTCCGGTGACAGGGGGCAATGGCTACACCTTC
CASSPVTGGNGYTF
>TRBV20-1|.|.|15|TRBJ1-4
TGCAGTGCCAAACCCTCAACAGCAACTAATGAAAAACTGTTTTTT
CSAKPSTATNEKLFF
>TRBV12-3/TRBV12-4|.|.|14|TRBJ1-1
TGTGCCAGCAGCTTGTTCGTAGCGAACACTGAAGCTTTCTTT
CASSLFVANTEAFF
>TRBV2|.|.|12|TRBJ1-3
TGTGCCAGCAGGCCGGACTCAAACACCATATATTTT
CASRPDSNTIYF
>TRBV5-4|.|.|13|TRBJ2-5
TGTGCCAGCAGCTTGATAGCAGGAGAGACCCAGTACTTC
CASSLIAGETQYF
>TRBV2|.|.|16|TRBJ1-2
TGTGCCAGCAGTGAAGCGCGACGCCTTTATGGGGTCGGCTACACCTTC
CASSEARRLYGVGYTF
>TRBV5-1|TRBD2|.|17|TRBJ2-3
TGCGCCAGCAGCTTGGTGCCGGTGACTAGCGGAGAAGATACGCAGTATTTT
CASSLVPVTSGEDTQYF
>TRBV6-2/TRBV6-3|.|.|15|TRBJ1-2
TGTGCCAGCAGTTACTCGAGGAGGTTAAACTATGGCTACACCTTC
CASSYSRRLNYGYTF
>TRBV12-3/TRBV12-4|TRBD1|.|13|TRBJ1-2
TGTGCCAGCAGCTTGGACAGGGGCTATGGCTACACCTTC
CASSLDRGYGYTF
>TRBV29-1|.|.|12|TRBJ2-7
TGCAGCGCCGCCCACGCAGCCTACGAGCAGTACTTC
CSAAHAAYEQYF
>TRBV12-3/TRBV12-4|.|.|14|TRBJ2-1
TGTGCCAGCAGTCTGAACCGGGACAACAATGAGCAGTTCTTC
CASSLNRDNNEQFF
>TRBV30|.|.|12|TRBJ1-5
TGTGCCTGGAGGGAGGGGAATCAGCCCCAGCATTTT
CAWREGNQPQHF
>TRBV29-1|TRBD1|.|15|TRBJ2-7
TGCAGCGTTGAAGATCCTACAGGGGGCCTGTACGAGCAGTACTTC
CSVEDPTGGLYEQYF
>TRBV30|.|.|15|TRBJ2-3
TGTGCCTGGAGTGTAGCGTGGGACAGCACAGATACGCAGTATTTT
CAWSVAWDSTDTQYF
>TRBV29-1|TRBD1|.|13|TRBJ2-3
TGCAGCGGGCTAGGGACAGACACAGATACGCAGTATTTT
CSGLGTDTDTQYF
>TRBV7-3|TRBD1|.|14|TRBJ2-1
TGTGCCAGCAGCTCAGGGGGCAGGGATAGTGAGCAGTTCTTC
CASSSGGRDSEQFF
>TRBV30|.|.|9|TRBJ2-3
TGTGCCTGGAAAGGTACGCAGTATTTT
CAWKGTQYF